The 4 T cell receptor beta chains in this list originate from one sample, sequenced in a study of cytomegalovirus exposure and HLA in healthy donors. Primers included in the PCR were 60 Vbeta and 13 Jbeta primers. Profiled with immunoSEQ multiplex PCR; TCRdb holds only in-frame clones, not every one. There are 160,000 or so clones in the sample; around four fifths occur only once, and approximately 1.5% lies in the top ten. Source material: PBMCs. Receptor source: a male donor in good health and CMV-seronegative.

This clone was picked up a small number of times. V and J are TRBV10-3 and TRBJ2-2, with a tentative D call TRBD1 (6 bases). CDR1 is ENHRY, CDR2 SYGVKD, per germline. Trimming removed 10 bases from V and 1 base from J, with 19 bases in between. This CDR3 region has 16 residues. CDR3 nucleotides: TGTGCCACCGACCCCCAGGGGACGGGGAACACCGGGGAGCTGTTTTTT. It yields the protein CATDPQGTGNTGELFF.

This clone was seen a handful of times. The genes are TRBV25-1 and TRBJ1-6, with D tentatively TRBD1 (6 bases). Trimming took off 2 bases at V and 7 bases at J, with 12 bases between the two ends. This CDR3 region has 15 residues. Looked up from germline, CDR1 is MGHDK and CDR2 is SYGVNS. The DNA of the CDR3 is TGTGCCAGCAGTGAACCTCGGGGGGCGAATTCACCCCTCCACTTT. Encoded protein: CASSEPRGANSPLHF.

This clone was seen just once. V and J are TRBV7-2 and TRBJ2-7; 9 nucleotides match TRBD1. The germline gives CDR1 SGHTA, CDR2 FQGNSA. Trimming took 4 bases from V and 6 from J; bases not matched to a gene: 7. CDR3 length equals 14 residues. CDR3 sequence (DNA): TGTGCCAGCAGCTCAGGGACAGGGTGGGTCGAGCAGTACTTC. Protein: CASSSGTGWVEQYF.

This clone was recorded a few times. This chain uses TRBV15 with TRBJ2-1, with a weak D call TRBD1 (5 bases). V lost 1 base to trimming and J lost 12 bases, with 10 bases between them. CDR3 size: 12 residues. Per the germline V gene, CDR1 is LNHNV and CDR2 is YYDKDF (reference sequence). This CDR3 is CATSRAGPPQFF. The DNA of the CDR3 is TGTGCCACCAGCAGAGCAGGGCCTCCGCAGTTCTTC.